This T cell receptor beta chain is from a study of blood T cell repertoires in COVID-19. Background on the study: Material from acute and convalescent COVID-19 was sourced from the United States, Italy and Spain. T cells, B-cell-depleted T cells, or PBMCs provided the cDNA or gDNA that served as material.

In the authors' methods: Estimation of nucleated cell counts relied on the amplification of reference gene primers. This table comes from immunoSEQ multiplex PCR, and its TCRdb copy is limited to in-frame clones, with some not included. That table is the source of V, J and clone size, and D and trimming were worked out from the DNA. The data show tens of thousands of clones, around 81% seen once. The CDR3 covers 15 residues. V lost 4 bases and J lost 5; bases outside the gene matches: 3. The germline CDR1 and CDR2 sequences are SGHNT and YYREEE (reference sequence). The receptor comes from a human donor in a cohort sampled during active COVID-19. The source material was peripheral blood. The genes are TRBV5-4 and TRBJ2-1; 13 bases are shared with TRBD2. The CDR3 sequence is CASSLGTSGDNEQFF. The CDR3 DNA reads TGTGCCAGCAGCCTCGGGACTAGCGGGGACAATGAGCAGTTCTTC. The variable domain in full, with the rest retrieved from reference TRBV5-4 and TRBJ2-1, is ETGVTQSPTHLIKTRGQQVTLRCSSQSGHNTVSWYQQALGQGPQFIFQYYREEENGRGNFPPRFSGLQFPNYSSELNVNALELDDSALYLCASSLGTSGDNEQFFGPGTRLTVL.